This is a list of T cell receptor beta chains from one sample in a study of CD8 T cells in Susac syndrome. Each CDR3 protein is one row after TCRdb ran MiXCR on the immunoSEQ multiplex PCR reads. In the table there are 170,000 or so distinct CDR3 sequences, roughly 94% of which are singletons. The sample consisted of CD4+ T cells from PBMCs. These receptors were obtained from a human donor with Susac syndrome. The CDR3 runs from the conserved cysteine through the conserved F or W. A D gene is named only where the DNA matches it firmly. A row's size may be missing; if present it is once, few, many or a size class.

J | V | D | size | length | DNA | CDR3
TRBJ1-3 | TRBV20-1 | TRBD1 | - | 19 | TGCAGTGCTAGAGATAGGGACAGGGCCGCTGGCACTTCTGGAAACACCATATATTTT | CSARDRDRAAGTSGNTIYF
TRBJ1-1 | TRBV2 | - | - | 12 | TGTGCCAGCAGTGTGCCTTCGTCCGGGACTTTCTTT | CASSVPSSGTFF
TRBJ1-1 | TRBV6-5 | TRBD1 | - | 18 | TGTGCCAGCAGTTTTCGGACAGGGGGCATATTCCAAAACACTGAAGCTTTCTTT | CASSFRTGGIFQNTEAFF
TRBJ2-2 | TRBV6-2/TRBV6-3 | TRBD1 | - | 15 | TGTGCCAGCAGTTACCGCCAGGGGGCTAGCGGGGAGCTGTTTTTT | CASSYRQGASGELFF
TRBJ2-3 | TRBV3-1 | - | once | 12 | TGTGCCAGCAGCCAAACGGGAGATACGCAGTATTTT | CASSQTGDTQYF
TRBJ2-1 | TRBV5-1 | - | - | 16 | TGCGCCAGCAGCGGACTTACCGGGACGACAAGCAATGAGCAGTTCTTC | CASSGLTGTTSNEQFF
TRBJ2-1 | TRBV5-1 | - | - | 15 | TGCGCCAGCAGCTTGGAGGGGAGAGGATTGGATGAGCAGTTCTTC | CASSLEGRGLDEQFF
TRBJ2-7 | TRBV28 | TRBD2 | - | 13 | TGTGCCAGCAGGTTGGGACTAGCCTACGAGCAGTACTTC | CASRLGLAYEQYF
TRBJ2-1 | TRBV9 | TRBD2 | - | 17 | TGTGCCAGCAGCCCCCGGACGGGTACTAGCGGGGAGAATGAGCAGTTCTTC | CASSPRTGTSGENEQFF
TRBJ2-3 | TRBV7-2 | - | once | 17 | TGTGCCAGCAGCCTAGTAGGGGGGGGAGGTCCCCTGGATACGCAGTATTTT | CASSLVGGGGPLDTQYF
TRBJ2-5 | TRBV20-1 | TRBD2 | - | 14 | TGCAGTGCTAGAGATAATGGGGGGGGAGAGACCCAGTACTTC | CSARDNGGGETQYF
TRBJ1-6 | TRBV2 | - | - | 15 | TGTGCCAGCAGTGAGGAGGCAGTACAAAATTCACCCCTCCACTTT | CASSEEAVQNSPLHF
TRBJ2-4 | TRBV12-3/TRBV12-4 | TRBD1 | - | 15 | TGTGCCAGCAGTTTAGGTAACAGGGGCCAGGGCATTCAGTACTTC | CASSLGNRGQGIQYF
TRBJ2-7 | TRBV3-1 | - | - | 14 | TGTGCCAGCAGCCAAGAGTGGGGAGCCTACGAGCAGTACTTC | CASSQEWGAYEQYF
TRBJ2-7 | TRBV29-1 | TRBD2 | - | 13 | TGCAGCGCTCAAGCGGGAGGGCTCTACGAGCAGTACTTC | CSAQAGGLYEQYF
TRBJ2-7 | TRBV6-5 | - | - | 14 | TGTGCCAGCAGTTCTCCACCAGAGATCGACGAGCAGTACTTC | CASSSPPEIDEQYF
TRBJ1-1 | TRBV29-1 | - | - | 11 | TGCAGCGTTGTTGCGGACACTGAAGCTTTCTTT | CSVVADTEAFF
TRBJ1-5 | TRBV20-1 | - | - | 13 | TGCAGTGCCACAGTTGGGGGCAATCAGCCCCAGCATTTT | CSATVGGNQPQHF
TRBJ2-7 | TRBV3-1 | - | - | 12 | TGTGCCAGCAGCCAAGATATGAGCGAGCAGTACTTC | CASSQDMSEQYF